This TCR beta chain was found in a study of T cell changes during pregnancy in multiple sclerosis. Here immunoSEQ multiplex PCR was the method, and the copy in TCRdb shows in-frame clones only, minus some. The table has about 39,000 clones, about 94% seen once. The V gene's germline CDR1 is MGHRA and CDR2 YSYEKL. V was trimmed by 1 base and J by 5 bases, leaving 14 bases between them. There are 16 residues in the CDR3. The sample here was CD4+ T cells from peripheral blood mononuclear cells, taken after pregnancy. The rearrangement links TRBV4-1 to TRBJ2-2; a weak D match, TRBD1 (6 bases). The clonotype originates from a female donor with multiple sclerosis, enrolled in a pregnancy study. The CDR3 DNA reads TGCGCCAGCAGCCAAGTTCCACTAGGGGGAACCGGGGAGCTGTTTTTT. Translated, it gives CASSQVPLGGTGELFF.